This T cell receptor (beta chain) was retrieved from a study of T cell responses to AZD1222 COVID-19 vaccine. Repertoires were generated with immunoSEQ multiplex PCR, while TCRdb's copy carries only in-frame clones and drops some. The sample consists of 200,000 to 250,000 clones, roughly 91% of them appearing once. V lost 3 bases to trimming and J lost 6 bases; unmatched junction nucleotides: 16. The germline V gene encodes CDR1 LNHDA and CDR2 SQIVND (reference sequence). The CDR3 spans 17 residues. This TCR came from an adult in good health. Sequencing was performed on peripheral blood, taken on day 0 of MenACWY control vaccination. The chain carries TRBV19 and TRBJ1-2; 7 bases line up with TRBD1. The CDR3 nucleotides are TGTGCCAGTAGTATCCTCGCTCGACAGGGTTATCCTCATGGCTACACCTTC. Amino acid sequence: CASSILARQGYPHGYTF.